This T cell receptor (beta chain) was recovered during a study of shared clonotypes between healthy human individuals. Study-level background: Three plates each covered CD4 naive and memory; CD8 naive two, CD8 memory one.

As for this clone: Its antigen remains unidentified.

The CDR3 totals 13 residues. Germline lookup yields CDR1 MGHRA and CDR2 YSYEKL. Trimming took 6 bases from V and 3 from J, leaving 12 bases between them. Profiling relied on immunoSEQ multiplex PCR, and the TCRdb table lists in-frame clones only, not all of them. The sample has 1.6 million or so clones, less than 99% seen once. Study-wide findings and caveats: Among non-shared clonotypes, generation probabilities were lower than among those shared by all four donors.

The TCR sequence derives from a man aged 25-45 years in good health. The chain is built from TRBV4-1 and TRBJ2-7, with D tentatively TRBD1 (5 bases). Material for sequencing was naive CD4+ T cells sorted from blood. As to subset: CD45RA+ positively selected. CDR3 loop: CASRGMDNYEQYF. CDR3 sequence (DNA): TGCGCCAGCAGGGGGATGGACAACTACGAGCAGTACTTC.